The clone carrying this T cell receptor beta chain was recorded at least ten times. The data stem from a study of glioma-infiltrating T cells. CDR1 MDHEN and CDR2 SYDVKM come from the germline V gene. The length of the CDR3 is 15 residues. Trimming took 4 bases from V and 1 from J, leaving 11 bases between them. Amplification of TCR alpha and beta CDR3 regions from RNA used iRepertoire nested multiplex PCR. TCRdb processed the multiplex PCR reads anew with MiXCR; each CDR3 protein has one entry. The sample has 170,000 or so distinct CDR3 sequences, around 45% seen once. This sequence joins TRBV28 and TRBJ1-3; unclear D gene. The specimen was glioma tissue, nonneoplastic brain tissue, or PBMCs (not recorded which). The TCR sequence derives from a human donor with low-grade glioma or glioblastoma, undergoing nonglioma brain surgery, or in good health (not recorded which). Written as DNA, the CDR3 is TGTGCCAGCAGTTGGTCCCGCCATTCTGGAAACACCATATATTTT. Protein product: CASSWSRHSGNTIYF.